A selection of T cell receptor beta chains follows, all from one sample in a study of T cell changes during pregnancy in multiple sclerosis. Measured with immunoSEQ multiplex PCR; TCRdb has only the in-frame clones, and not every one. Counted here are around 88,000 clones, approximately 92% occurring once; the ten biggest clones make up about 3%. Specimen: peripheral blood, collected in the first trimester of pregnancy. Receptor source: a female donor with multiple sclerosis, enrolled in a pregnancy study. CDR3s include the opening cysteine and the closing phenylalanine or tryptophan. A D gene is named only where the DNA matches it firmly. Clone size appears in some rows only: once, few, many, or a class for an expanded clone.

>TRBD1|TRBV6-1|TRBJ2-1|once
CASSGVGQGINEQFF
TGTGCCAGCAGTGGTGTGGGACAGGGGATCAATGAGCAGTTCTTC
>NA|TRBV19|TRBJ1-5|NA
CASSHRGYRQPQHF
TGTGCCAGTAGTCATCGAGGGTATAGGCAGCCCCAGCATTTT
>TRBD1|TRBV5-1|TRBJ2-5|NA
CASSLGPTGIPEAQYF
TGCGCCAGCAGCTTGGGCCCGACAGGGATCCCCGAGGCCCAGTACTTC
>TRBD2|TRBV29-1|TRBJ2-3|NA
CSIGVTSGIPVDTQYF
TGCAGCATAGGGGTGACTAGCGGGATACCAGTAGATACGCAGTATTTT
>TRBD1|TRBV2|TRBJ2-3|NA
CASIDRVSTDTQYF
TGTGCCAGCATCGACAGGGTTAGCACAGATACGCAGTATTTT
>NA|TRBV21-1|TRBJ2-5|NA
CASSHRGRETQYF
TGTGCCAGCAGCCACAGGGGTCGGGAGACCCAGTACTTC
>NA|TRBV15|TRBJ2-5|NA
CATSRVPTAAETQYF
TGTGCCACCAGCAGAGTCCCCACAGCCGCGGAGACCCAGTACTTC
>NA|TRBV19|TRBJ2-1|NA
CASSIAGWNEQFF
TGTGCCAGTAGTATAGCGGGTTGGAATGAGCAGTTCTTC
>TRBD1|TRBV7-9|TRBJ2-1|NA
CASSYGQGADEQFF
TGTGCCAGCAGCTACGGACAGGGGGCTGATGAGCAGTTCTTC
>TRBD2|TRBV7-2|TRBJ2-1|NA
CASSSAGGIYNEQFF
TGTGCCAGCAGCTCGGCCGGGGGGATCTACAATGAGCAGTTCTTC
>TRBD2|TRBV6-5|TRBJ2-1|NA
CATKRESSYNEQFF
TGTGCCACCAAGCGGGAGAGCTCCTACAATGAGCAGTTCTTC
>TRBD2|TRBV9|TRBJ2-2|NA
CASSGGRIDTGELFF
TGTGCCAGCAGCGGCGGGAGAATAGACACCGGGGAGCTGTTTTTT
>NA|TRBV7-6|TRBJ2-7|NA
CASSSTLPGSSYEQYF
TGTGCCAGCAGCTCTACCCTTCCGGGGAGCTCCTACGAGCAGTACTTC
>NA|TRBV21-1|TRBJ2-1|NA
CASTERMDKEGEQFF
TGTGCCAGCACCGAAAGGATGGACAAAGAAGGTGAGCAGTTCTTC
>NA|TRBV6-6|TRBJ2-7|NA
CASTQGVEQYF
TGTGCCAGCACACAGGGAGTCGAGCAGTACTTC
>TRBD2|TRBV19|TRBJ2-3|NA
CASSMWTSGSSTDTQYF
TGTGCCAGTAGTATGTGGACTAGCGGGAGTTCGACAGATACGCAGTATTTT
>NA|TRBV27|TRBJ1-1|once
CASSRLQGPEAFF
TGTGCCAGCAGTCGACTACAGGGACCTGAAGCTTTCTTT